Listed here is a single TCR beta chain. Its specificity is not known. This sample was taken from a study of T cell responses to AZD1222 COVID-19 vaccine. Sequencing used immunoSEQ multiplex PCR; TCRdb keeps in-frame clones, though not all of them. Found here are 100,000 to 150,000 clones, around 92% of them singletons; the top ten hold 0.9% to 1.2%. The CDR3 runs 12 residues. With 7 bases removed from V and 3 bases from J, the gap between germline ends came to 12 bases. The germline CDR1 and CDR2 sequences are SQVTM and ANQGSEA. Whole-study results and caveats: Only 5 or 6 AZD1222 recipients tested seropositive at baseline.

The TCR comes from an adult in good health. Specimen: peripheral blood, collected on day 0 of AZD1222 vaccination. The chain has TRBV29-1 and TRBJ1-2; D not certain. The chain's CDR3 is CSAYSGDYGYTF. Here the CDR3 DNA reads TGCAGCGCTTACAGTGGGGACTATGGCTACACCTTC.